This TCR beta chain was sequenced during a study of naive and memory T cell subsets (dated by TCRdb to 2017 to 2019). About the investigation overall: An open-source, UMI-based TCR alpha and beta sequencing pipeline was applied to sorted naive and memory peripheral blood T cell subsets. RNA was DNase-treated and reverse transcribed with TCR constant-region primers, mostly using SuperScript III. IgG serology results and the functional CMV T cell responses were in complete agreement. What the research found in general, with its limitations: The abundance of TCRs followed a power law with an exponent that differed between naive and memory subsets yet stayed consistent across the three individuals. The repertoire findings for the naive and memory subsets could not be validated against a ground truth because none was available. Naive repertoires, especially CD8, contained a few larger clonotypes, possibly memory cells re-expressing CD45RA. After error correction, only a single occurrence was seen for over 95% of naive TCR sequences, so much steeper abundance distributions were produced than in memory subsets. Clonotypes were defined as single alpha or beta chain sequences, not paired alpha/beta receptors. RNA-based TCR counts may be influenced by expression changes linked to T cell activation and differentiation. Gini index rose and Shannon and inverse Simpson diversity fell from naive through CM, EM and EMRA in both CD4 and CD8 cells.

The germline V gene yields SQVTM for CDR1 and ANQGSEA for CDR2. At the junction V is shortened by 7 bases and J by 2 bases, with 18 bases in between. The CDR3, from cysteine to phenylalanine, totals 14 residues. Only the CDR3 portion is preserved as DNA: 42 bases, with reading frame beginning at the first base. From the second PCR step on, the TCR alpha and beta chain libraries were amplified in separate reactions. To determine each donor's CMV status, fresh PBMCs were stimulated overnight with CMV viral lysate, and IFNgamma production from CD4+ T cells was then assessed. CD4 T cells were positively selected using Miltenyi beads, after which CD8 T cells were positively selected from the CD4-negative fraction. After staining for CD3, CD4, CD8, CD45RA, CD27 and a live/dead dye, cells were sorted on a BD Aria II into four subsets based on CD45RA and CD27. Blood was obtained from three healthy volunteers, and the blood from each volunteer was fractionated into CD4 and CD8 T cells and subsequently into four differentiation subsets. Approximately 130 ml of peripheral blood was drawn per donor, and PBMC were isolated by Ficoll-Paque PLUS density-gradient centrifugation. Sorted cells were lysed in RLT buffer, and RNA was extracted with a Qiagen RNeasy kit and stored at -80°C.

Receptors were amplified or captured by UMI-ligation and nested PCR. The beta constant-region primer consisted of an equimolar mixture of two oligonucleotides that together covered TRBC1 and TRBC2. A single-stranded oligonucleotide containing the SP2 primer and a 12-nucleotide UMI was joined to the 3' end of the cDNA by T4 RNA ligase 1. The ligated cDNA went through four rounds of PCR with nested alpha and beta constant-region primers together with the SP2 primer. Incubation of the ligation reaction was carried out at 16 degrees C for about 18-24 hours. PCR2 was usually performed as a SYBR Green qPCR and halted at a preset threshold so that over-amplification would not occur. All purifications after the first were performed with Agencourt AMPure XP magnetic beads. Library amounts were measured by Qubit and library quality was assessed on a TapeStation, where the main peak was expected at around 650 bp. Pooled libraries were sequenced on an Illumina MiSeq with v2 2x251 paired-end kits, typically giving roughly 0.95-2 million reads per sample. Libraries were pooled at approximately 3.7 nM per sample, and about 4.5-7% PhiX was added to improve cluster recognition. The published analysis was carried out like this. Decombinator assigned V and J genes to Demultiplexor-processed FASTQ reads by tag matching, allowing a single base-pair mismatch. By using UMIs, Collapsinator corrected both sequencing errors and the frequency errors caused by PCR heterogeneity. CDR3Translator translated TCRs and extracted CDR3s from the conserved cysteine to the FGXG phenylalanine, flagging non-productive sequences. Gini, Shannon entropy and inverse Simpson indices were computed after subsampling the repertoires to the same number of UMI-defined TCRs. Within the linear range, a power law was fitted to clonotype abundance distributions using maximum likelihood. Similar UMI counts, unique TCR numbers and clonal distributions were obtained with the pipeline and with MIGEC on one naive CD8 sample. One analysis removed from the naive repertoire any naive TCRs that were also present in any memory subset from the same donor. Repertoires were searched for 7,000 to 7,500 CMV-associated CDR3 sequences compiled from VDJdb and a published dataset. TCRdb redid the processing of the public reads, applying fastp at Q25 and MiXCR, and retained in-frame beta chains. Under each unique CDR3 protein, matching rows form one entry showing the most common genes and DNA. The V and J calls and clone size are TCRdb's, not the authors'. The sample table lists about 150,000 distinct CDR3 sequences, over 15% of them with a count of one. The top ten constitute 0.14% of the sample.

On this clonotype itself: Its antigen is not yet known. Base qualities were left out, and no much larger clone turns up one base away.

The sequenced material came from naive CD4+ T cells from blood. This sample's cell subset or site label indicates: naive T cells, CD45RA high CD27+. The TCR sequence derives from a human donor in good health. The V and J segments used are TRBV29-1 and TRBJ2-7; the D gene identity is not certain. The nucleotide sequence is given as TGCAGCGCCATTGACGGAACCCGGCCCTACGAGCAGTACTTC. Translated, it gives CSAIDGTRPYEQYF.